The 26 T cell receptor beta chains presented below share a single source sample, sequenced in a study of T cells in Graves' hyperthyroidism and ophthalmopathy. There were TCR beta CDR3 regions amplified from RNA transcripts. First-round RT-PCR with HTBI primers amplified the TCR CDR3 region. TCRdb re-called the multiplex PCR reads through MiXCR, storing one row per CDR3 protein. The sample includes 600,000 to 800,000 distinct CDR3 sequences, approximately 40% of them seen just once. The sequenced sample was blood. The receptors here all came from a woman in her 40s with Graves' hyperthyroidism.

A few counts support this clonotype. Mismatch with germline at one junction end may stem from a read error. The chain has TRBV10-3 and TRBJ1-5; no clear D gene. This CDR3 has 13 residues. Germline CDR1 is ENHRY and CDR2 is SYGVKD. The CDR3 reads CASSESLHQPQHF. The CDR3, as DNA: TGTGCCAGCAGTGAAAGCCTTCATCAGCCCCAGCATTTT.

J is TRBJ1-1 and V is TRBV27; D remains ambiguous. The CDR3 consists of 13 residues. With 4 bases removed from V and 3 bases from J, the gap between germline ends came to 9 bases. The V gene's germline CDR1 is MNHEY and CDR2 SMNVEV (reference sequence). The CDR3 loop is CASSYRSDTEAFF. CDR3 coding DNA: TGTGCCAGCAGTTACCGTTCCGACACTGAAGCTTTCTTT.

The genes are TRBV12-3 or TRBV12-4 and TRBJ1-2, with 12 bases fitting TRBD1. CDR3 size: 16 residues. Unmatched junction bases numbered 12, after V lost 5 bases and J lost 8 bases. This CDR3 is CASSPGQGAKNYGYTF. CDR3 nucleotide sequence: TGTGCCAGCAGTCCGGGACAGGGGGCGAAGAATTACGGCTACACCTTC.

The chain recombines TRBV9 with TRBJ1-3, with D unresolved. CDR1 is SGDLS and CDR2 is YYNGEE in the germline V gene. Trimming removed 4 bases from V and 6 bases from J, with 20 bases in between. The length of the CDR3 is 16 residues. CDR3 region: CASSPFPRGPENTIYF. CDR3 nucleotide sequence: TGTGCCAGCAGCCCTTTTCCAAGAGGGCCAGAAAACACCATATATTTT.

This sequence joins TRBV24-1 and TRBJ1-4; 7 bases agree with TRBD1. The V gene end was trimmed by 4 bases and the J gene end by 1 base; junction bases not matched to a gene: 11. Germline V gene data show CDR1 as KGHDR and CDR2 as SFDVKD. This CDR3 has 18 residues. The CDR3 region has the DNA TGTGCCACCAGTGAGACAGGGCGGGGGCCTAAAACTAATGAAAAACTGTTTTTT. This sequence encodes CATSETGRGPKTNEKLFF.

V usage is TRBV10-3 and J usage is TRBJ1-6; maybe TRBD1 (5 bases). The CDR3 consists of 14 residues. Per the germline V gene, CDR1 is ENHRY and CDR2 is SYGVKD. Deletions cut 6 bases from V and 6 bases from J, with 12 bases between. CDR3 protein: CAISRDAANSPLHF. DNA for the CDR3: TGTGCCATCAGCCGGGACGCAGCTAATTCACCCCTCCACTTT.

The chain couples TRBV6-5 to TRBJ2-3; 7 nucleotides match TRBD1. CDR3 size: 15 residues. Germline V gives CDR1 MNHEY, CDR2 SVGAGI. V shed 0 bases and J 2 bases; nucleotides not matched to a gene: 2. The CDR3 spells CASSYSGQDTDTQYF. DNA of the CDR3: TGTGCCAGCAGTTACTCAGGACAGGACACAGATACGCAGTATTTT.

This chain joins TRBV29-1 and TRBJ1-3; D is undetermined. Germline V gene sequence: CDR1 SQVTM, CDR2 ANQGSEA. The V and J ends lost 6 bases and 0 bases respectively, with 12 bases between them. CDR3 length equals 14 residues. The CDR3 is CSVDGRGSGNTIYF. Written as DNA, the CDR3 is TGCAGCGTAGACGGACGGGGCTCTGGAAACACCATATATTTT.

This clonotype occurred many times. This chain links TRBV5-6 with TRBJ1-6; D is uncertain. The CDR3 has 14 amino acids. Germline V gene sequence: CDR1 SGHDT, CDR2 YYEEEE. Trimming removed 3 bases from V and 8 bases from J, with 12 bases in between. CDR3 nucleotides: TGTGCCAGCAGCTCCCCCCAGGACGATTCACCCCTCCACTTT. Translated: CASSSPQDDSPLHF.

V and J are TRBV5-1 and TRBJ2-5, with 13 bases fitting TRBD2. The CDR3 spans 12 residues. The J segment lost 5 bases and the V segment lost 8 bases, leaving 0 bases of the junction unmatched. Germline V gene lookup returns CDR1 SGHRS and CDR2 YFSETQ. CDR3 protein: CARLAGGETQYF. The CDR3 DNA reads as TGCGCCAGACTAGCGGGAGGGGAGACCCAGTACTTC.

The CDR3 coding sequence is TGCAGTGCTAGAACCCTTCCGGCGGGAGAGGTTGGCTACGAGCAGTACTTC. Encoded protein: CSARTLPAGEVGYEQYF. The rearrangement joins TRBV20-1 to TRBJ2-7, with TRBD2 identical over 7 bases. Losses at the gene ends were 2 bases for V and 3 bases for J; bases not matched to a gene: 16. The length of the CDR3 is 17 residues. Germline V gene lookup returns CDR1 DFQATT and CDR2 SNEGSKA (reference sequence).

This clonotype was observed a handful of times. This chain connects TRBV20-1 to TRBJ2-2; possibly TRBD2 for D (6 bases). The CDR3 consists of 13 residues. Germline-derived CDR1 and CDR2 are DFQATT and SNEGSKA (reference sequence). V lost 3 bases, J lost 5 bases, and 10 bases lay in between. This CDR3 reads CSARSSATGELFF. In DNA, the CDR3 is TGCAGTGCTAGGTCTAGCGCTACCGGGGAGCTGTTTTTT.

V gene TRBV19 combines with J gene TRBJ1-1; perhaps TRBD1 as D (6 bases). There are 13 residues in the CDR3. The V end was cut by 5 bases, the J end by 3 bases, with 10 bases between. CDR1 is LNHDA, CDR2 SQIVND, per germline (reference sequence). CDR3 sequence reads: CASSAGQHTEAFF. DNA of the CDR3: TGTGCCAGTAGTGCCGGACAGCACACTGAAGCTTTCTTT.

This clonotype was seen ten or more times. The chain is built from TRBV7-2 and TRBJ1-2, with a possible D match to TRBD1 (5 bases). This CDR3 comprises 17 residues. Per the germline V gene, CDR1 is SGHTA and CDR2 is FQGNSA. Trimming left V 0 bases short and J 0 bases short, with 14 bases between. In nucleotides, the CDR3 is TGTGCCAGCAGCTTAGCCGGGACGGCGTTTACTAACTATGGCTACACCTTC. Translation: CASSLAGTAFTNYGYTF.

This chain links TRBV20-1 with TRBJ2-3; tentative D call: TRBD2 (6 bases). The CDR3 totals 14 residues. V was pared by 6 bases and J by 1 base, with 14 bases between. From germline, CDR1 is DFQATT and CDR2 SNEGSKA (reference sequence). The CDR3, as DNA: TGCAGTGCAGGCGGGGCGGTGGGCACAGATACGCAGTATTTT. Protein: CSAGGAVGTDTQYF.

This clonotype was recorded many times. CDR3 nucleotide sequence: TGTGCCATCAGTGAGTCACGTTCGGGGTACGAGCAGTACTTC. Translating gives CAISESRSGYEQYF. The rearrangement uses TRBV10-3 and TRBJ2-7; D may be TRBD2 (5 bases). Trimming pared 0 bases from V and 4 bases from J, leaving 10 bases between. The CDR3 is 14 residues long. CDR1 and CDR2 (germline): ENHRY, SYGVKD.

V is TRBV2 and J is TRBJ2-7, with 9 bases aligning to TRBD1. Germline-derived CDR1 and CDR2 are SNHLY and FYNNEI. The CDR3 extends over 14 amino acids. V dropped 3 bases and J dropped 12; count of bases not matched to a gene: 12. In DNA form, the CDR3 reads TGTGCCAGCAGTGACACAGGGGGCTTTAATTCACCGTACTTC. Its translation is CASSDTGGFNSPYF.

A single count supports this clonotype. The chain employs TRBV6-4 and TRBJ1-5; D is possibly TRBD1 (6 bases). With 5 bases removed from V and 0 bases from J, the gap between germline ends came to 14 bases. From germline, CDR1 is MRHNA and CDR2 SNTAGT. This CDR3 spans 16 amino acids. In DNA, the CDR3 is TGTGCCAGCAGTACTTACAGGGACAATAGCAATCAGCCCCAGCATTTT. Protein sequence: CASSTYRDNSNQPQHF.

This clonotype was seen repeatedly, ten times or more. This chain connects TRBV20-1 to TRBJ2-7; 9 nucleotides match TRBD1. The CDR3 length is 14 residues. Germline V CDR1 and CDR2: DFQATT, SNEGSKA (reference sequence). With 4 bases clipped from V and 2 bases from J, the junction kept 6 bases outside the gene matches. The CDR3 DNA reads TGCAGTGCTACGAGAGGGGACAGGGCCTACGAGCAGTACTTC. Protein product: CSATRGDRAYEQYF.

The chain recombines TRBV29-1 with TRBJ2-5; D is ambiguous. Germline assignment: CDR1 SQVTM and CDR2 ANQGSEA. The CDR3 spans 8 residues. CDR3 in amino acids: CNGETQYF. The DNA of the CDR3 is TGCAACGGAGAGACCCAGTACTTC.

This clonotype has a count of ten or more. J is TRBJ2-7 and V is TRBV20-1; D is unclear. The germline V gene has CDR1 DFQATT and CDR2 SNEGSKA (reference sequence). The CDR3 sequence is 12 residues long. V gave up 0 bases and J gave up 4 bases, with 7 bases separating them. In DNA, the CDR3 is TGCAGTGCTAGAGAGTACGGATACGAGCAGTACTTC. As protein: CSAREYGYEQYF.

This clonotype was seen many times. The rearrangement uses TRBV11-2 and TRBJ2-5; TRBD2 aligns across 8 bases. CDR3 length: 14 residues. J gave up 1 base and V 3 bases, and 1 base lay outside the gene matches. The germline CDR1 and CDR2 sequences are SGHAT and FQNNGV. CDR3 in amino acids: CASSFSGTQETQYF. DNA for the CDR3: TGTGCCAGCAGCTTTAGCGGGACCCAAGAGACCCAGTACTTC.

V usage is TRBV6-5 and J usage is TRBJ1-2; D unresolved. This CDR3 has 15 residues. Trimming shortened V by 2 bases and J by 0 bases, and 10 bases separated the two germline ends. Germline CDR1 reads MNHEY; CDR2 reads SVGAGI. CDR3: CASSYGLRANYGYTF. Written as DNA, the CDR3 is TGTGCCAGCAGTTACGGTCTACGAGCTAACTATGGCTACACCTTC.

Here the CDR3 reads CASSLGQRPRGYTF. Here the CDR3 DNA reads TGTGCCAGCAGCTTAGGCCAGCGGCCTAGGGGCTACACCTTC. This chain joins TRBV7-9 and TRBJ1-2; D is undetermined. Between the trimmed V and J ends, which lost 1 base and 8 bases, there was a span of 14 bases. Per germline, CDR1 SEHNR and CDR2 FQNEAQ (reference sequence). There are 14 residues in the CDR3.

A note on this clonotype: The junction departs from the called germline gene at one end, perhaps through a read error. The chain carries TRBV14 and TRBJ1-2; TRBD1 is a possible D gene (5 bases). Germline V gives CDR1 SGHDN, CDR2 FVKESK. This CDR3 spans 15 amino acids. CDR3 in amino acids: CASSQEIRGHYGCTF. The CDR3 DNA reads as TGTGCCAGCAGCCAAGAAATTCGGGGCCACTATGGCTGCACCTTC.

This chain links TRBV24-1 with TRBJ1-1; D remains unclear. V lost 7 bases and J 7 bases, leaving 6 bases between the germline ends. CDR1 is KGHDR, CDR2 SFDVKD, per germline. This CDR3 contains 10 residues. CDR3: CATSRNEAFF. CDR3 DNA sequence: TGTGCCACCAGCCGGAATGAAGCTTTCTTT.